Listed below are T cell receptor beta chains from one sample, sequenced in a study of blood T cells in healthy people across ages. TCRdb re-called the 5' RACE reads with MiXCR, one entry per CDR3 protein. The sample records about 640,000 distinct CDR3 sequences, about 53% being singletons. Sequenced: blood. Receptor source: a man aged 60-69 years in good health. CDR3s include the opening cysteine and the closing phenylalanine or tryptophan. A D gene is named only where the DNA matches it firmly. Size tells how often a clone was seen (once, few, many) or the class of an expanded clone, and some rows leave it out.

>.|.|TRBJ2-1|TRBV9
TGTGCCAGCAGCAGCCGAGGGGGTCCTTACAATGAGCAGTTCTTC
CASSSRGGPYNEQFF
>once|TRBD2|TRBJ2-3|TRBV25-1
TGTGCCAGCAGTGACCACCGGCGGGGGGCAACTAGCACAGATACGCAGTATTTT
CASSDHRRGATSTDTQYF
>.|TRBD1|TRBJ1-5|TRBV2
TGTGCCAGCAGGGGACAGGGGAAGGGCCAGCCCCAGCATTTT
CASRGQGKGQPQHF
>.|.|TRBJ1-2|TRBV6-2/TRBV6-3
TGTGCCAGCAACGACGCAGGGACCTATGGCTACACCTTC
CASNDAGTYGYTF
>.|.|TRBJ2-4|TRBV2
TGTGCCAGCAGTGTCGGAATTGTAGCCAAAAACATTCAGTACTTC
CASSVGIVAKNIQYF
>.|.|TRBJ2-1|TRBV28
TGTGCCAGCAGTTGGGGCACTACCATCAATGAGCAGTTCTTC
CASSWGTTINEQFF
>once|TRBD2|TRBJ2-3|TRBV7-2
TGTGCCAGCAGCCCGCTAGCGGGCTACACAGATACGCAGTATTTT
CASSPLAGYTDTQYF
>.|.|TRBJ2-1|TRBV28
TGTGCCAGCAGGTGGGCTAGGATAGACAATGAGCAGTTCTTC
CASRWARIDNEQFF
>.|TRBD2|TRBJ2-3|TRBV12-3/TRBV12-4
TGTGCCAGCACCCGGACTAGCGGGGGTGCAGATACGCAGTATTTT
CASTRTSGGADTQYF
>few|TRBD1|TRBJ1-2|TRBV15
TGTGCCACCAGCAAACAGGGGGCTAACTATGGCTACACCTTC
CATSKQGANYGYTF
>.|.|TRBJ2-1|TRBV7-8
TGTGCCAGCAGCTGGGCCCCCCGGGAGGAGCAGTTCTTC
CASSWAPREEQFF
>.|TRBD2|TRBJ2-7|TRBV7-3
TGTGCCAGCGCAACTAGCGGGAGAGGCAACGAGCAGTACTTC
CASATSGRGNEQYF
>once|.|TRBJ2-7|TRBV4-3
TGCGCCAGCAGCCAAGATTTCGGCGGATACGAGCAGTACTTC
CASSQDFGGYEQYF
>.|.|TRBJ2-1|TRBV20-1
TGCAGTGCTAGAGCCGGAGGGGGGCGGGGGACCCACAATGAGCAGTTCTTC
CSARAGGGRGTHNEQFF
>.|.|TRBJ2-1|TRBV12-3/TRBV12-4
TGTGCCAGCAGCCCCGGAACGGGGTTTGAGCAGTTCTTC
CASSPGTGFEQFF
>few|.|TRBJ2-3|TRBV7-9
TGTGCCAAAAACGACAGTAGCACAGATACGCAGTATTTT
CAKNDSSTDTQYF
>.|.|TRBJ2-6|TRBV27
TGTGCCAGCAGTTTTGGGGACACTGGGGCCAACGTCCTGACTTTC
CASSFGDTGANVLTF
>.|.|TRBJ1-4|TRBV14
TGTGCCAGCAGCCGGGCCTATAATGAAAAACTGTTTTTT
CASSRAYNEKLFF
>.|.|TRBJ2-3|TRBV10-3
TGTGCCATCAGTGGGCAGGGTTCAGATACGCAGTATTTT
CAISGQGSDTQYF
>.|.|TRBJ2-7|TRBV5-1
TGCGCCAGCAGCTTGGGGCAGGGGAGAGAATACGAGCAGTACTTC
CASSLGQGREYEQYF
>few|.|TRBJ1-2|TRBV6-1
TGTGCCAGCAGTGAGAAGGGATACTATGGCTACACCTTC
CASSEKGYYGYTF
>.|TRBD1|TRBJ2-7|TRBV20-1
TGCAGTGCTATACCGCCGGGACAGGGGACCTACGAGCAGTACTTC
CSAIPPGQGTYEQYF
>few|.|TRBJ2-1|TRBV7-2
TGTGCCAGCAGCACCCGGACCTCCAATGAGCAGTTCTTC
CASSTRTSNEQFF
>.|.|TRBJ1-1|TRBV7-2
TGTGCCAGCAGCTTGGACGGGCCAAACACTGAAGCTTTCTTT
CASSLDGPNTEAFF
>few|TRBD2|TRBJ2-3|TRBV5-1
TGCGCCAGCAGCTTGGTCGTTGCGAGCGGGGCAGATACGCAGTATTTT
CASSLVVASGADTQYF
>few|.|TRBJ2-1|TRBV5-5
TGTGCCAGCAGCCGGGACACGGCTGAGCAGTTCTTC
CASSRDTAEQFF
>few|.|TRBJ2-7|TRBV7-6
TGTGCCAGCAGCTTAGCGGACTCGAACTCCTACGAGCAGTACTTC
CASSLADSNSYEQYF
>.|.|TRBJ1-1|TRBV6-5
TGTGCCAGCAGCACAGGGCCTGACGCTGAAGCTTTCTTT
CASSTGPDAEAFF
>.|.|TRBJ2-3|TRBV10-3
TGTGCCATCAGTGAGTGGGGTCCCACAGATACGCAGTATTTT
CAISEWGPTDTQYF
>few|TRBD1|TRBJ2-7|TRBV6-5
TGTGCCAGCACCCCTCCCGGACAGGGGCCCTACGAGCAGTACTTC
CASTPPGQGPYEQYF
>.|TRBD2|TRBJ2-5|TRBV4-2
TGTGCCAGCAGCCAAGATCACCGGGGGGTCACGGAGACCCAGTACTTC
CASSQDHRGVTETQYF
>.|.|TRBJ2-3|TRBV5-1
TGCGCCAGCAGCTCCTACTCCGGGCTAACAGATACGCAGTATTTT
CASSSYSGLTDTQYF
>.|.|TRBJ1-2|TRBV11-2
TGTGCCAGCAGCTTACACCCCTTGGAGGATGGCTACACCTTC
CASSLHPLEDGYTF
>.|.|TRBJ2-1|TRBV7-9
TGTGCCAGCAGCCCCTGGTCCTCCTACAATGAGCAGTTCTTC
CASSPWSSYNEQFF
>.|.|TRBJ2-2|TRBV15
TGTGCCATCCAGTGGGGGTACACCGGGGAGCTGTTTTTT
CAIQWGYTGELFF
>.|TRBD1|TRBJ1-2|TRBV10-3
TGTGCCATCAGCACTGACAGGGCCTATGGCTACACCTTC
CAISTDRAYGYTF
>few|TRBD1|TRBJ1-1|TRBV20-1
TGCAGTGCTAGAGATGAGAGGGCAGGGGGCACTGAAGCTTTCTTT
CSARDERAGGTEAFF
>few|.|TRBJ2-1|TRBV11-2
TGTGCCAGCAGCTTAGTCGGGACCCCCCCGCGGGAGTTCTTC
CASSLVGTPPREFF
>.|.|TRBJ2-7|TRBV7-9
TGTGCCAGCAGCACCCGAGAGAGCTCCTACGAGCAGTACTTC
CASSTRESSYEQYF
>.|TRBD1|TRBJ2-3|TRBV27
TGTGCCAGCAGCCGACAGGGGGCCAGCACAGATACGCAGTATTTT
CASSRQGASTDTQYF
>many|.|TRBJ2-1|TRBV7-2
TGTGCCAGCAGCTCAGCCGGACTCGGTAATGAGCAGTTCTTC
CASSSAGLGNEQFF
>.|TRBD2|TRBJ2-7|TRBV18
TGTGCCAGCTCACCTTCCGGGACTAGAGGCTACGAGCAGTACTTC
CASSPSGTRGYEQYF
>.|TRBD2|TRBJ2-5|TRBV7-9
TGTGCCAGCAGGTCTAGCGGGGGGTACCTCCAAGAGACCCAGTACTTC
CASRSSGGYLQETQYF
>.|.|TRBJ2-3|TRBV4-1
TGCGCCAGCAGCCAAGATCCTGGGGTCGGCGGCACAGATACGCAGTATTTT
CASSQDPGVGGTDTQYF
>.|.|TRBJ2-3|TRBV3-1
TGTGCCAGCAGCCACCTCTCAGATACGCAGTATTTT
CASSHLSDTQYF
>few|TRBD2|TRBJ2-5|TRBV7-2
TGTGCCAGCAGCTGGACGACTAGCGGAGAGACCCAGTACTTC
CASSWTTSGETQYF
>.|TRBD2|TRBJ2-2|TRBV18
TGTGCCAGCTCACCATCACGGACTAGCGGGAACACCGGGGAGCTGTTTTTT
CASSPSRTSGNTGELFF